These T cell receptor beta chains were read from a single sample in a study of blood T cell repertoires in COVID-19. This table comes from immunoSEQ multiplex PCR, and its TCRdb copy is limited to in-frame clones, with some not included. In the table there are nearly 350,000 clones, about 89% of which are singletons. The material sequenced was peripheral blood. These receptors originate from a woman between 50 and 59 years old with COVID-19, enrolled during active disease. The CDR3 runs from the conserved cysteine through the conserved F or W. D genes are given only for firm matches. Not all rows give a size; the values are once, few, many and, for expanded clones, a class.

j_call clone_size v_call d_call cdr3_aa cdr3_nt
TRBJ1-4 once TRBV7-9 . CASSLAGSGGNEKLFF TGTGCCAGCAGCTTAGCGGGCAGTGGGGGGAATGAAAAACTGTTTTTT
TRBJ1-1 . TRBV29-1 TRBD1 CSVLGQGPGMNTEAFF TGCAGCGTCCTAGGACAGGGGCCAGGGATGAACACTGAAGCTTTCTTT
TRBJ2-7 . TRBV5-4 TRBD1 CASGGQPSYEQYF TGTGCCAGCGGGGGACAGCCCTCCTACGAGCAGTACTTC
TRBJ2-7 . TRBV5-4 TRBD2 CASSSTGLAGLYEQYF TGTGCCAGCAGCTCAACAGGACTAGCGGGATTATACGAGCAGTACTTC
TRBJ2-3 . TRBV5-4 . CASSLGSLDTQYF TGTGCCAGCAGCTTAGGTAGCCTAGATACGCAGTATTTT
TRBJ2-1 . TRBV19 TRBD2 CASSISGTYNEQFF TGTGCCAGTAGTATTAGCGGGACCTACAATGAGCAGTTCTTC
TRBJ2-2 . TRBV9 TRBD1 CASSARTGDTGELFF TGTGCCAGCAGCGCCAGGACAGGGGATACCGGGGAGCTGTTTTTT
TRBJ1-4 . TRBV11-3 . CASSQDSGHFEKLFF TGTGCCAGCAGCCAAGATTCGGGACATTTTGAAAAACTGTTTTTT
TRBJ1-1 . TRBV5-1 . CASSEGGYMNTEAFF TGCGCCAGCAGTGAAGGGGGTTACATGAACACTGAAGCTTTCTTT
TRBJ1-2 . TRBV6-5 . CASSYSRTVYGYTF TGTGCCAGCAGTTACTCGAGAACAGTCTATGGCTACACCTTC
TRBJ2-7 . TRBV27 TRBD2 CASSPGLADYEQYF TGTGCCAGCAGTCCCGGACTAGCGGACTACGAGCAGTACTTC
TRBJ2-1 . TRBV6-5 TRBD2 CASRGLAGVNEQFF TGTGCCAGCAGGGGACTAGCGGGAGTAAATGAGCAGTTCTTC
TRBJ2-2 . TRBV27 TRBD1 CASMGQTNTGELFF TGTGCCAGCATGGGACAGACGAACACCGGGGAGCTGTTTTTT
TRBJ1-1 . TRBV20-1 . CSTRTATEAFF TGCAGTACGAGGACAGCCACTGAAGCTTTCTTT
TRBJ1-1 . TRBV12-5 . CASGSSLFAEAFF TGTGCTAGTGGTTCCTCCCTGTTTGCTGAAGCTTTCTTT
TRBJ2-5 . TRBV4-2 TRBD2 CASSPTSAETQYF TGTGCCAGCAGCCCAACTAGCGCGGAGACCCAGTACTTC
TRBJ2-7 . TRBV4-3 . CASSQQLQGPYEQYF TGCGCCAGCAGCCAGCAATTACAGGGCCCCTACGAGCAGTACTTC
TRBJ2-5 . TRBV5-4 TRBD2 CASSPRTSGRGGAQYF TGTGCCAGCAGCCCCAGGACTAGCGGGAGGGGGGGGGCCCAGTACTTC
TRBJ1-2 . TRBV2 TRBD1 CASSTTGVANYGYTF TGTGCCAGCAGTACAACAGGGGTAGCTAACTATGGCTACACCTTC
TRBJ1-2 . TRBV9 . CASSLGRADGYTF TGTGCCAGCAGCTTAGGTCGAGCGGATGGCTACACCTTC
TRBJ1-1 . TRBV6-6 TRBD1 CASGDRGLGEAFF TGTGCCAGCGGTGACAGGGGGCTAGGTGAAGCTTTCTTT
TRBJ1-5 . TRBV25-1 TRBD1 CASSRSGGIQPQHF TGTGCCAGCAGTAGGTCAGGGGGCATTCAGCCCCAGCATTTT
TRBJ2-7 . TRBV7-9 . CASSQTGNSYEQYF TGTGCCAGCAGCCAGACGGGGAACTCCTACGAGCAGTACTTC
TRBJ2-5 . TRBV9 TRBD2 CASSVWGGGTQYF TGTGCCAGCAGCGTATGGGGGGGAGGGACCCAGTACTTC
TRBJ1-2 . TRBV30 TRBD1 CAWSGQGSYTF TGTGCCTGGAGCGGACAGGGGAGCTACACCTTC
TRBJ1-5 once TRBV18 TRBD1 CASSPDRGNQPQHF TGTGCCAGCTCACCTGACAGGGGCAATCAGCCCCAGCATTTT
TRBJ1-1 . TRBV6-5 TRBD1 CASRSKTGKNTEAFF TGTGCCAGCAGATCAAAGACAGGGAAGAACACTGAAGCTTTCTTT
TRBJ2-1 few TRBV6-6 TRBD1 CASSSTGGIYNEQFF TGTGCCAGCAGTTCGACAGGGGGAATTTACAATGAGCAGTTCTTC
TRBJ2-2 . TRBV9 TRBD2 CASSVGLAVNTGELFF TGTGCCAGCAGCGTGGGACTAGCGGTTAACACCGGGGAGCTGTTTTTT
TRBJ2-1 . TRBV10-1 TRBD2 CASRYPSGRLNEQFF TGCGCCAGCAGGTATCCTAGCGGGAGATTGAATGAGCAGTTCTTC
TRBJ1-4 . TRBV4-1 . CASSQNPGAATNEKLFF TGCGCCAGCAGCCAAAATCCCGGTGCGGCAACTAATGAAAAACTGTTTTTT